In its sample, the clone carrying this T cell receptor beta chain was seen many times. The target antigen is unknown. This sample stems from a study of blood T cells in healthy people across ages. Donation came from healthy Caucasian individuals in Russia who were aged roughly 6 to 95. Per germline, CDR1 MGHRA and CDR2 YSYEKL. Trimming pared 4 bases from V and 8 bases from J, leaving 14 bases between. This CDR3 contains 13 residues. Overall study results and limits: It was found that TCR beta diversity correlated strongly with the percentage of naive T cells. A roughly linear age-dependent decrease characterized TCR beta diversity per million T cells. Versus aged donors, long-lived donors had higher diversity and more naive CD4+ cells.

A sample-barcoded 5' primer and a J-beta primer mix were used in a second PCR of roughly 7 to 11 cycles. TCRdb independently ran MiXCR on the 5' RACE reads; one entry per CDR3 protein. The table records about 650,000 distinct CDR3 sequences, approximately 30% of them present only once. This TCR was recovered from a woman of 80 years or more in good health. Sequencing input: blood. The chain carries TRBV4-1 and TRBJ1-2; no reliable D call. CDR3: CASSPWTDRGYTF. CDR3 coding DNA: TGCGCCAGCAGCCCTTGGACGGACCGGGGCTACACCTTC.